The sequence of this T cell receptor beta chain was determined in a study of blood T cell repertoires in COVID-19. Turning to the study itself: Sample material is recorded as cDNA or gDNA derived from T cells, B-cell-depleted T cells, or PBMCs.

Original processing notes: Amplification with reference gene primers provided the estimates of nucleated cell counts. Assay used: immunoSEQ multiplex PCR; TCRdb lists only in-frame clones, some missing. V, J and clone size reflect that table, while D and trimming were determined from the DNA. The sample holds 60,000 to 65,000 clones, 75% to 85% seen once. From germline, CDR1 is ENHRY and CDR2 SYGVKD. The CDR3 has 15 residues. Unmatched junction bases numbered 9, after V lost 6 bases and J lost 1 base. A few counts support this clone. The rearrangement uses TRBV10-3 and TRBJ2-7, with TRBD1 matching 7 bases. Sequenced: peripheral blood. The clonotype originates from a human donor in a cohort sampled during active COVID-19. The CDR3 spells CAIRDTGQRSYEQYF. The CDR3 DNA sequence: TGTGCCATCAGGGACACGGGACAGAGATCCTACGAGCAGTACTTC.